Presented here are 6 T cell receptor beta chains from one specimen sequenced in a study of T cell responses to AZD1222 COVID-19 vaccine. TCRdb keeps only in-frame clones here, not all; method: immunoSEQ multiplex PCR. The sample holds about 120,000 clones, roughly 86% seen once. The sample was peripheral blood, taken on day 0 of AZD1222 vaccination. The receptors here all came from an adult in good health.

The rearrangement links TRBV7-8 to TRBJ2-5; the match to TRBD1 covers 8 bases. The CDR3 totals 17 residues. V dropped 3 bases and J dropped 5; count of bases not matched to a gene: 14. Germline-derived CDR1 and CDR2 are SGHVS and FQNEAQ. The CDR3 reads CASSFVGQASGGETQYF. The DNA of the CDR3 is TGTGCCAGCAGCTTCGTGGGACAGGCGTCAGGGGGGGAGACCCAGTACTTC.

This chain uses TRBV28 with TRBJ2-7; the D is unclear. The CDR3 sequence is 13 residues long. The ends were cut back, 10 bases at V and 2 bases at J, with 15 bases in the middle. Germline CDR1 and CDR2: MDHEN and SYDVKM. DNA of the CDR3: TGTGCCACTATAGGTGGTCCACCCTACGAGCAGTACTTC. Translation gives CATIGGPPYEQYF. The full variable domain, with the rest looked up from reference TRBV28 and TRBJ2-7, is DVKVTQSSRYLVKRTGEKVFLECVQDMDHENMFWYRQDPGLGLRLIYFSYDVKMKEKGDIPEGYSVSREKKERFSLILESASTNQTSMYLCATIGGPPYEQYFGPGTRLTVT.

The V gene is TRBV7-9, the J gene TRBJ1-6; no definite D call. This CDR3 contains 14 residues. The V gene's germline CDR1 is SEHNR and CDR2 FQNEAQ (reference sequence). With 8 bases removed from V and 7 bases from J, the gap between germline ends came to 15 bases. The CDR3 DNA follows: TGTGCCAGCCTGAGGGCGGGTCCCAATTCACCCCTCCACTTT. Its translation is CASLRAGPNSPLHF.

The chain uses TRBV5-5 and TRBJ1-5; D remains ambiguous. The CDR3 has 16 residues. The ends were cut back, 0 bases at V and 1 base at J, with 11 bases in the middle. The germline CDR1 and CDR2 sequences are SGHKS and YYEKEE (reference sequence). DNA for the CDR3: TGTGCCAGCAGCTTGGTTCCCAGATCCAGCAATCAGCCCCAGCATTTT. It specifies CASSLVPRSSNQPQHF.

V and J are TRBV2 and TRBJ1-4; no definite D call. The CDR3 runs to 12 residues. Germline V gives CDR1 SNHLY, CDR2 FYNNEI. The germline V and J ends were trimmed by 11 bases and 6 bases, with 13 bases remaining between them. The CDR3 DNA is TGTGCCGCCCAACGTAGGGATGAAAAACTGTTTTTT. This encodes CAAQRRDEKLFF.

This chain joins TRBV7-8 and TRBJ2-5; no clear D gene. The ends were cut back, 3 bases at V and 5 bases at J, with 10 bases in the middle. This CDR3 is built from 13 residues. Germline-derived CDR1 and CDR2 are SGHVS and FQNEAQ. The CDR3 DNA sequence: TGTGCCAGCAGCTTCCAAGGCCCCGAGACCCAGTACTTC. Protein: CASSFQGPETQYF.